This T cell receptor (beta chain) was recovered during a study of OX40 agonist ivuxolimab in advanced cancers. Trimming took off 0 bases at V and 2 bases at J, with 8 bases between the two ends. There are 15 residues in the CDR3. Looked up from germline, CDR1 is SGHRS and CDR2 is YFSETQ. Some clones are missing from TCRdb's copy, which holds only in-frame ones; the method was immunoSEQ multiplex PCR. This table holds some 77,000 clones, 85% to 95% found once. This clone was detected once. The sequence was obtained from an adult with an advanced solid tumor such as melanoma, head and neck, liver or kidney cancer. The rearrangement uses TRBV5-1 and TRBJ2-2, with a tentative D call TRBD1 (5 bases). Specimen: CD4+ or CD8+ T cells sorted from blood, collected in a trial of the OX40 agonist ivuxolimab. The CDR3 sequence is CASSLVQANTGELFF. As DNA, the CDR3 is TGCGCCAGCAGCTTGGTACAGGCCAACACCGGGGAGCTGTTTTTT.